The subject of this entry is one T cell receptor beta chain. Second-dose intervals near 4 or 12 weeks were combined. The CDR3 is 15 residues long. Germline lookup yields CDR1 LNHDA and CDR2 SQIVND (reference sequence). V gave up 5 bases and J gave up 2 bases, with 16 bases separating them. This specimen belongs to a study of T cell responses to AZD1222 COVID-19 vaccine. Clones were read by immunoSEQ multiplex PCR, and TCRdb kept only the in-frame ones, dropping some. This sample carries roughly 180,000 clones, approximately 89% of them seen once, and the ten largest clones take over 1.5%. The TCR was taken from an adult who received the AZD1222 COVID-19 vaccine. The rearrangement links TRBV19 to TRBJ2-7; D call uncertain. Sequences were derived from peripheral blood, sampled 28 days after the second AZD1222 dose. This CDR3 is CASSLRVFGAYEQYF. CDR3 in DNA: TGTGCCAGTAGTCTTCGGGTCTTTGGGGCCTACGAGCAGTACTTC.